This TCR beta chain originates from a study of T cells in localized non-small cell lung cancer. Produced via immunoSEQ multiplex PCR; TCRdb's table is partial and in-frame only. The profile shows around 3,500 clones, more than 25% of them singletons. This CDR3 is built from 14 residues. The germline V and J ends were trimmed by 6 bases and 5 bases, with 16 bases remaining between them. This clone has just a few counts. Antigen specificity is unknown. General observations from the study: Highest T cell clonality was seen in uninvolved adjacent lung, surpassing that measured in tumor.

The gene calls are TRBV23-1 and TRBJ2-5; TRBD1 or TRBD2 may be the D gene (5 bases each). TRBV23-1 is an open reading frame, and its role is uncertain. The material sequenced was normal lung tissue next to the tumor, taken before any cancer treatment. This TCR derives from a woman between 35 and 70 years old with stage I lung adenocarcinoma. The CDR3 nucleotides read TGCGCCAGCAGCCGGGACCTATTAGGGGAGACCCAGTACTTC. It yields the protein CASSRDLLGETQYF.